The 21 T cell receptor beta chains below all came from one sample that was sequenced in a study of blood T cell repertoires in COVID-19. Only in-frame clones appear in the TCRdb table, and some are missing; sequencing was by immunoSEQ multiplex PCR. The table records 150,000 to 200,000 clones, 81% of them present only once. Sample: peripheral blood. The receptors derive from an elderly woman with COVID-19, enrolled during active disease.

This clone was picked up one time. The chain recombines TRBV5-6 with TRBJ2-7; the match to TRBD2 covers 9 bases. The ends lost 0 bases at V and 3 bases at J; junction bases unmatched: 4. Germline values: CDR1 SGHDT, CDR2 YYEEEE. The CDR3 is 15 amino acids. The CDR3 is CASSLGSTSGYEQYF. DNA of the CDR3: TGTGCCAGCAGCTTGGGATCGACTAGCGGCTACGAGCAGTACTTC.

This clone showed up just a few times. The chain couples TRBV28 to TRBJ2-3, with D perhaps matching TRBD1 (5 bases). From germline, CDR1 is MDHEN and CDR2 SYDVKM. V lost 6 bases and J lost 5, with 21 bases in between. The CDR3 covers 16 residues. The CDR3 reads CASSLLQGALGDTQYF. The CDR3 DNA sequence: TGTGCCAGCAGCCTACTCCAAGGGGCGCTGGGAGATACGCAGTATTTT.

The rearrangement links TRBV5-4 to TRBJ2-7, with 7 nucleotides matching TRBD2. The CDR3 is 15 amino acids. Germline assignment: CDR1 SGHNT and CDR2 YYREEE (reference sequence). Trimming at V came to 3 bases and at J to 2 bases, leaving 8 bases not matched to a gene. CDR3 coding DNA: TGTGCCAGCAGCTCAGGGTCAGGGAGGGCCTACGAGCAGTACTTC. This gives the protein CASSSGSGRAYEQYF. The full variable domain, in which reference TRBV5-4 and TRBJ2-7 provide the parts outside the CDR3, is ETGVTQSPTHLIKTRGQQVTLRCSSQSGHNTVSWYQQALGQGPQFIFQYYREEENGRGNFPPRFSGLQFPNYSSELNVNALELDDSALYLCASSSGSGRAYEQYFGPGTRLTVT.

The V gene is TRBV24-1, the J gene TRBJ1-2; TRBD1 aligns across 9 bases. With V trimmed by 9 bases and J by 6 bases, 7 bases remained unmatched. Germline lookup yields CDR1 KGHDR and CDR2 SFDVKD. The CDR3 is 13 amino acids. CDR3 nucleotide sequence: TGTGCCACCCCTTACCGGACAGGGGATGGCTACACCTTC. Its protein product is CATPYRTGDGYTF.

The CDR3 sequence: CASSLYEPGELFF. The CDR3, as DNA: TGTGCCAGCAGCTTATACGAGCCCGGGGAGCTGTTTTTT. The V call is TRBV7-6, the J call TRBJ2-2; the D is unclear. Per the germline V gene, CDR1 is SGHVS and CDR2 is FNYEAQ. Trimming left V 2 bases short and J 6 bases short, with 7 bases between. The CDR3 is 13 residues long.

This chain connects TRBV29-1 to TRBJ2-1, with 7 bases matching TRBD2. This CDR3 contains 15 residues. V gave up 3 bases and J gave up 0 bases; unmatched junction bases: 5. CDR1 and CDR2 (germline): SQVTM, ANQGSEA. CDR3 amino acids: CSVEDTGGSYNEQFF. CDR3 nucleotides: TGCAGCGTTGAGGATACGGGAGGCTCCTACAATGAGCAGTTCTTC.

The chain joins TRBV28 to TRBJ1-4, with D possibly TRBD1 on 5 matching bases. CDR3 length equals 14 residues. Germline V gene lookup returns CDR1 MDHEN and CDR2 SYDVKM. V dropped 8 bases and J dropped 2 bases, with 12 bases sitting between them. CDR3 sequence (DNA): TGTGCCAGCGGCCCAGGGTCGACTAATGAAAAACTGTTTTTT. Its protein is CASGPGSTNEKLFF.

The chain is built from TRBV28 and TRBJ1-6, with a tentative D call TRBD1 (5 bases). CDR1 MDHEN and CDR2 SYDVKM come from the germline V gene. The CDR3 extends over 14 amino acids. V was trimmed by 5 bases and J by 10 bases, leaving 15 bases between them. The CDR3: CASSLGGSGSPLHF. In DNA, the CDR3 is TGTGCCAGCAGTCTGGGGGGTTCAGGCTCACCCCTCCACTTT.

The chain uses TRBV25-1 and TRBJ1-4, with 8 bases aligning to TRBD1. There are 15 residues in the CDR3. Trimming at V came to 1 base and at J to 7 bases, leaving 5 bases not matched to a gene. Germline V gene sequence: CDR1 MGHDK, CDR2 SYGVNS. CDR3 residues: CASSEWQGAIEKLFF. The DNA for the CDR3 is TGTGCCAGCAGTGAATGGCAGGGGGCTATTGAAAAACTGTTTTTT.

The rearrangement uses TRBV7-3 and TRBJ2-1; 7 nucleotides agree with TRBD2. Germline V gene data show CDR1 as SGHTA and CDR2 as FQGTGA. After removal of 2 bases from V and 4 bases from J, the junction contained 5 bases not matched to a gene. The CDR3 covers 15 residues. CDR3 sequence: CASSLAGGMYNEQFF. CDR3 coding DNA: TGTGCCAGCAGCTTAGCCGGGGGGATGTACAATGAGCAGTTCTTC.

This clone came up a few times. The rearrangement joins TRBV5-1 to TRBJ1-4; possibly TRBD1 for D (5 bases). This CDR3 comprises 14 residues. Per the germline V gene, CDR1 is SGHRS and CDR2 is YFSETQ. The CDR3 is CPPRGDPTNEKLFF. DNA of the CDR3: TGCCCCCCGCGGGGGGATCCAACTAATGAAAAACTGTTTTTT. Full variable domain (rest looked up from reference TRBV5-1 and TRBJ1-4): KAGVTQTPRYLIKTRGQQVTLSCSPISGHRSVSWYQQTPGQGLQFLFEYFSETQRNKGNFPGRFSGRQFSNSRSEMNVSTLELGDSALYLCPPRGDPTNEKLFFGSGTQLSVL.

The chain combines TRBV5-1 with TRBJ2-3; D unresolved. The CDR3 is 14 residues long. Germline CDR1 is SGHRS and CDR2 is YFSETQ. Trimming removed 1 base at V and 5 bases at J, with 11 bases between. The CDR3 DNA follows: TGCGCCAGCAGCTTGTCCTTCGAACAAGATACGCAGTATTTT. Translation: CASSLSFEQDTQYF.

This clone was seen ten or more times. The chain uses TRBV27 and TRBJ1-5; TRBD1 might be the D (5 bases). Trimming took 8 bases from V and 6 from J, leaving 20 bases between them. The CDR3 spans 15 residues. Germline lookup yields CDR1 MNHEY and CDR2 SMNVEV (reference sequence). CDR3 nucleotide sequence: TGTGCCAGCCATGCCACCGGGGCGGGAGGTCAGCCCCAGCATTTT. This gives the protein CASHATGAGGQPQHF.

This clone is a singleton in its sample. J is TRBJ2-7 and V is TRBV7-9; 9 positions match TRBD1. The V segment lost 5 bases and the J segment 3 bases; nucleotides outside the gene matches: 5. Germline V gives CDR1 SEHNR, CDR2 FQNEAQ (reference sequence). This CDR3 has 14 amino acids. CDR3 in amino acids: CASSVSGQGYEQYF. CDR3 in DNA: TGTGCCAGCAGCGTCTCGGGACAGGGCTACGAGCAGTACTTC.

The genes are TRBV3-1 (or the pseudogene TRBV3-2) and TRBJ2-1; 8 bases agree with TRBD2. The V gene end was trimmed by 4 bases and the J gene end by 7 bases; junction bases not matched to a gene: 12. The CDR3 consists of 16 residues. Per germline, CDR1 LGHDT and CDR2 YNNKEL (reference sequence). In nucleotides, the CDR3 is TGTGCCAGCAGCCCAAGTTTAGCGGGATTGGGGAATGAGCAGTTCTTC. It encodes CASSPSLAGLGNEQFF.

This clone occurred once. The chain links TRBV2 to TRBJ2-5; D gene ambiguous. The CDR3 spans 13 residues. Deletions cut 2 bases from V and 2 bases from J, with 6 bases between. CDR1 and CDR2 (germline): SNHLY, FYNNEI. The CDR3 DNA follows: TGTGCCAGCAGTGAATACCAGCAAGAGACCCAGTACTTC. The encoded protein is CASSEYQQETQYF.

The CDR3 region is CASSLVGAPAGELFF. In DNA, the CDR3 is TGCGCCAGCAGCTTGGTAGGGGCTCCCGCCGGGGAGCTGTTTTTT. The V call is TRBV5-1, the J call TRBJ2-2, with D tentatively TRBD1 (5 bases). The V gene lost 0 bases and the J gene lost 6 bases, with 12 bases spanning the gap. Germline loops: CDR1 SGHRS, CDR2 YFSETQ. The CDR3 is made up of 15 amino acids.

The CDR3 region is CASSWGQLETQYF. CDR3 in DNA: TGTGCCAGCAGCTGGGGACAATTAGAGACCCAGTACTTC. The rearrangement joins TRBV5-4 to TRBJ2-5; perhaps TRBD1 as D (6 bases). Germline-derived CDR1 and CDR2 are SGHNT and YYREEE (reference sequence). The CDR3 runs to 13 residues. Trimming left V 3 bases short and J 4 bases short, with 10 bases between.

V is TRBV29-1 and J is TRBJ2-7; 10 bases map to TRBD2. The CDR3 consists of 14 residues. Germline trimming cut 4 bases from V and 3 bases from J; bases unmatched to any gene: 6. Germline V gene lookup returns CDR1 SQVTM and CDR2 ANQGSEA. CDR3 region: CSVGGTSVLYEQYF. The CDR3 DNA follows: TGCAGCGTTGGTGGGACTAGCGTGCTCTACGAGCAGTACTTC.

The V and J genes are TRBV7-9 and TRBJ2-7, with 9 bases lining up with TRBD1. The trim removed 2 bases at V and 4 bases at J, leaving 9 bases unmatched. Germline V lookup: CDR1 SEHNR, CDR2 FQNEAQ (reference sequence). The CDR3 extends over 16 amino acids. The CDR3 DNA sequence: TGTGCCAGCAGCTTATATGAGGCGGGACAGGGTTACGAGCAGTACTTC. Protein sequence: CASSLYEAGQGYEQYF. The whole variable domain, remainder taken from reference TRBV7-9 and TRBJ2-7, is DTGVSQNPRHKITKRGQNVTFRCDPISEHNRLYWYRQTLGQGPEFLTYFQNEAQLEKSRLLSDRFSAERPKGSFSTLEIQRTEQGDSAMYLCASSLYEAGQGYEQYFGPGTRLTVT.

The chain joins TRBV11-2 to TRBJ2-7; TRBD2 aligns across 9 bases. With 0 bases clipped from V and 6 bases from J, the junction kept 3 bases outside the gene matches. Germline CDR1 SGHAT, CDR2 FQNNGV. The CDR3 loop spans 14 amino acids. The CDR3 loop is CASSLEAGGREQYF. The DNA for the CDR3 is TGTGCCAGCAGCTTAGAAGCGGGAGGTCGCGAGCAGTACTTC.